This TCR beta chain was sequenced for a study of cytomegalovirus exposure and HLA in healthy donors. The assay was immunoSEQ multiplex PCR, and TCRdb's table has in-frame clones only and misses some. The sample shows over 120,000 clones, 80% to 90% of them seen only once. As concerns this clone: Its antigen is unknown.

This CDR3 comprises 13 residues. From germline, CDR1 is SNHLY and CDR2 FYNNEI. The J segment lost 13 bases and the V segment lost 7 bases, leaving 13 bases of the junction unmatched. Overall study findings and caveats: The finding came from a later analysis; first-cohort TCR clusters tended to co-occur in the roughly 110 validation repertoires. According to the study, 160 or so TCR beta chains were cytomegalovirus-associated.

This rearrangement joins TRBV2 to TRBJ2-1; TRBD2 matches at 7 bases. This clonotype originated in a woman between 25 and 40 years old in good health and CMV-seropositive. Material for sequencing was PBMCs. CDR3 loop: CASKGREIEPQFF. In DNA form, the CDR3 reads TGTGCCAGCAAAGGGAGGGAGATAGAACCCCAGTTCTTC.